The source of this T cell receptor (beta chain) is a study of T cells after yellow fever vaccination. TCRdb re-called the 5' RACE reads with MiXCR, one entry per CDR3 protein. The repertoire includes around 320,000 distinct CDR3 sequences, approximately 4% of them detected once, and roughly a fifth sits in the top ten. This CDR3 is 15 amino acids long. Trimming pared 4 bases from V and 1 base from J, leaving 13 bases between. CDR1 is SGHNT, CDR2 YYREEE, per germline (reference sequence). The chain links TRBV5-4 to TRBJ2-3; possible D gene TRBD1, 6 bases. The receptor was derived from a man aged 18 to 29 who received the YFV17D yellow fever vaccine. Sequencing was performed on PBMCs, taken 15 days after the yellow fever booster vaccination. In nucleotides, the CDR3 is TGTGCCAGCAGCGCCCCGAGGACAGGCACAGATACGCAGTATTTT. This gives the protein CASSAPRTGTDTQYF.